One sample yielded the 22 T cell receptor beta chains listed below, sequenced in a study of shared T cell receptors in the human thymus. Method: immunoSEQ multiplex PCR; TCRdb's copy keeps in-frame clones and lacks some. The repertoire consists of just under 550,000 clones, with 75% to 85% occurring once and the leading ten covering 0.013%. Separately, the same data were catalogued under a study of human thymus T cells.

The sample was thymocytes. Receptor source: a boy in the first two years of life with a congenital heart defect.

The DNA for the CDR3 is TGTGCCAGCGCCTACAAGGGACAGAGCACTGAAGCTTTCTTT. Protein: CASAYKGQSTEAFF. V usage is TRBV6-1 and J usage is TRBJ1-1, with 7 bases aligning to TRBD1. Trimming cost V 8 bases and J 4 bases; bases outside gene matches: 10. This CDR3 spans 14 amino acids. Germline lookup yields CDR1 MNHNS and CDR2 SASEGT.

The chain employs TRBV7-9 and TRBJ2-3; weak D call: TRBD2 (6 bases). Germline V gene lookup returns CDR1 SEHNR and CDR2 FQNEAQ (reference sequence). With 7 bases removed from V and 3 bases from J, the gap between germline ends came to 14 bases. The CDR3 covers 14 residues. The DNA for the CDR3 is TGTGCCAGCACTTGGGGGGTTAGGACAGATACGCAGTATTTT. This encodes CASTWGVRTDTQYF.

This clone was picked up a small number of times. The chain is built from TRBV6-4 and TRBJ2-2; 10 bases are shared with TRBD2. The CDR3 is made up of 15 amino acids. CDR1 and CDR2 from the germline V gene are MRHNA and SNTAGT. V was pared by 6 bases and J by 4 bases, with 5 bases of the junction left unmatched. The CDR3 protein is CASRPSGSGTGELFF. The CDR3 region has the DNA TGTGCCAGCAGACCTAGCGGGAGCGGCACCGGGGAGCTGTTTTTT.

The chain recombines TRBV5-4 with TRBJ2-5; a weak D match, TRBD2 (5 bases). The CDR3 contains 15 residues. Germline CDR1 SGHNT, CDR2 YYREEE (reference sequence). Trimming pared 3 bases from V and 5 bases from J, leaving 17 bases between. CDR3 loop: CASSSEIALWETQYF. The CDR3 nucleotides read TGTGCCAGCAGCTCGGAAATAGCGTTATGGGAGACCCAGTACTTC.

V usage is TRBV10-2 and J usage is TRBJ2-7; the D gene is possibly TRBD2 (5 bases). With 2 bases removed from V and 5 bases from J, the gap between germline ends came to 13 bases. The CDR3 sequence is 14 residues long. CDR1 and CDR2 from the germline V gene are WSHSY and SAAADI. The chain's CDR3 is CASSEPLGTDEQYF. The CDR3 DNA sequence: TGCGCCAGCAGTGAGCCACTAGGAACGGACGAGCAGTACTTC.

The chain combines TRBV11-2 with TRBJ2-5; TRBD2 agrees at 9 bases. The ends lost 0 bases at V and 5 bases at J; junction bases unmatched: 4. This CDR3 has 15 residues. Germline V gene data show CDR1 as SGHAT and CDR2 as FQNNGV. CDR3 nucleotides: TGTGCCAGCAGCTTAGAAGGGACTAGCCGGGAGACCCAGTACTTC. This translates into CASSLEGTSRETQYF. Variable domain in full (rest from reference TRBV11-2 and TRBJ2-5): EAGVAQSPRYKIIEKRQSVAFWCNPISGHATLYWYQQILGQGPKLLIQFQNNGVVDDSQLPKDRFSAERLKGVDSTLKIQPAKLEDSAVYLCASSLEGTSRETQYFGPGTRLLVL.

The chain is built from TRBV5-4 and TRBJ2-5; tentatively, D is TRBD2 (6 bases). Trimming shortened V by 4 bases and J by 4 bases, and 20 bases separated the two germline ends. Germline V gene data show CDR1 as SGHNT and CDR2 as YYREEE (reference sequence). This CDR3 region has 16 residues. The CDR3 bases are TGTGCCAGCAGCCCTGGGGGGTCGGTCGGTGGAGAGACCCAGTACTTC. This encodes CASSPGGSVGGETQYF.

The rearrangement joins TRBV20-1 to TRBJ2-5, with TRBD1 as a possible D gene (5 bases). The CDR3 is made up of 10 amino acids. Germline values: CDR1 DFQATT, CDR2 SNEGSKA (reference sequence). Trimming pared 6 bases from V and 10 bases from J, leaving 12 bases between. In DNA form, the CDR3 reads TGCAGTGCCCTGCAAAGGGGCCAGTACTTC. This encodes CSALQRGQYF.

The chain recombines TRBV5-1 with TRBJ1-6, with TRBD1 as a possible D gene (5 bases). CDR1 SGHRS and CDR2 YFSETQ come from the germline V gene. V was cut by 4 bases and J by 13 bases, with 21 bases left in between. This CDR3 contains 15 residues. CDR3 sequence (DNA): TGCGCCAGCAGCCGGGGGAGCGGGCCCCACGCCCCCCTCCACTTT. As protein: CASSRGSGPHAPLHF.

The CDR3 sequence is CASSGSTGVNEQFF. The DNA of the CDR3 is TGTGCCAGCAGTGGATCGACAGGGGTCAATGAGCAGTTCTTC. This chain joins TRBV2 and TRBJ2-1, with TRBD1 identical over 8 bases. Germline CDR1 and CDR2: SNHLY and FYNNEI. This CDR3 is 14 amino acids long. The ends lost 4 bases at V and 6 bases at J; junction bases unmatched: 5.

The chain joins TRBV15 to TRBJ1-1; D unresolved. CDR3 size: 13 residues. Trimming cost V 4 bases and J 1 base, with 7 bases left between them. The germline V gene encodes CDR1 LNHNV and CDR2 YYDKDF (reference sequence). CDR3 DNA sequence: TGTGCCACCAGCAAGCGAGGGAACACTGAAGCTTTCTTT. The encoded protein is CATSKRGNTEAFF.

This clone occurred once. CDR3 sequence (DNA): TGTGCCAGCAGCTTGCGGGGCCAGGGGGCCCACGAGCAGTACTTC. This sequence encodes CASSLRGQGAHEQYF. The rearrangement links TRBV13 to TRBJ2-7, with TRBD1 matching over 8 bases. Germline assignment: CDR1 PRHDT and CDR2 FYEKMQ (reference sequence). This CDR3 comprises 15 residues. The J segment lost 5 bases and the V segment lost 3 bases, leaving 9 bases of the junction unmatched.

The genes are TRBV4-2 and TRBJ2-2; TRBD2 is a possible D gene (5 bases). Germline V gene lookup returns CDR1 LGHNA and CDR2 YNFKEQ. The CDR3 totals 15 residues. V was shortened by 5 bases and J by 2 bases, with 12 bases between the two germline ends. Written as DNA, the CDR3 is TGTGCCAGCAGCGCTAACCGGACTAACACCGGGGAGCTGTTTTTT. It specifies CASSANRTNTGELFF.

The rearrangement uses TRBV29-1 and TRBJ2-1; TRBD2 matches at 12 bases. J was trimmed by 4 bases and V by 0 bases; bases with no gene match: 7. This CDR3 has 17 amino acids. The germline CDR1 and CDR2 sequences are SQVTM and ANQGSEA. The CDR3: CSVEDHTSGRLYNEQFF. Here the CDR3 DNA reads TGCAGCGTTGAAGACCATACTAGCGGGAGGCTGTACAATGAGCAGTTCTTC.

The chain has TRBV11-3 and TRBJ1-1; D possibly corresponds to TRBD1 (5 bases). The CDR3 covers 13 residues. The V gene's germline CDR1 is SGHNT and CDR2 YENEEA. V lost 5 bases and J 1 base, leaving 8 bases between the germline ends. The CDR3 nucleotides read TGTGCCAGCAGCCATACAGGGAACACTGAAGCTTTCTTT. Encoded protein: CASSHTGNTEAFF.

V is TRBV4-1 and J is TRBJ2-1; 10 bases are shared with TRBD2. Germline V lookup: CDR1 MGHRA, CDR2 YSYEKL. Trimming removed 3 bases from V and 4 bases from J; junction bases left unmatched: 6. This CDR3 is built from 16 residues. The CDR3 reads CASSHLGLAFYNEQFF. CDR3 sequence (DNA): TGCGCCAGCAGCCACTTGGGACTAGCGTTTTACAATGAGCAGTTCTTC.

The rearrangement links TRBV7-9 to TRBJ1-1, with TRBD1 matching 8 bases. V lost 6 bases and J lost 4; bases outside the gene matches: 4. Looked up from germline, CDR1 is SEHNR and CDR2 is FQNEAQ (reference sequence). This CDR3 spans 13 amino acids. The CDR3 reads CASSQTGVTEAFF. The DNA of the CDR3 is TGTGCCAGCAGTCAGACAGGGGTCACTGAAGCTTTCTTT.

This clone appeared a few times. This chain links TRBV7-9 with TRBJ2-6, with 9 bases aligning to TRBD2. The germline V gene encodes CDR1 SEHNR and CDR2 FQNEAQ (reference sequence). This CDR3 is built from 18 residues. V lost 1 base to trimming and J lost 3 bases; unmatched junction nucleotides: 7. The CDR3 spells CASSLGLAGSFGANVLTF. CDR3 nucleotides: TGTGCCAGCAGCTTAGGGCTAGCGGGATCCTTTGGGGCCAACGTCCTGACTTTC.

The CDR3 coding sequence is TGTGCCAGCAGCAAAGATAGGTGGTGGGACAGGGATTGGCAGTACTTC. Translated: CASSKDRWWDRDWQYF. The chain couples TRBV21-1 to TRBJ2-7; the table's D call, TRBD1, was not checked against the DNA. TRBV21-1 is deemed a pseudogene. The CDR3 is 16 residues long.

This chain joins TRBV6-1 and TRBJ2-7, with D perhaps matching TRBD1 (10 bases). Trimming cost V 4 bases and J 9 bases, with 28 bases left between them. There are 17 residues in the CDR3. Germline V gene sequence: CDR1 MNHNS, CDR2 SASEGT. The chain's CDR3 is CASSGPTGGPSGMGQYF. The CDR3 region has the DNA TGTGCCAGCAGTGGCCCGACAGGGGGCCCTAGCGGGATGGGGCAGTACTTC.

The chain couples TRBV30 to TRBJ1-1, with a weak D call TRBD1 (6 bases). From germline, CDR1 is GTSNPN and CDR2 SVGIG (reference sequence). This CDR3 contains 13 residues. V was trimmed by 0 bases and J by 3 bases, leaving 8 bases between them. This CDR3 is CAWSVSGDTEAFF. CDR3 coding DNA: TGTGCCTGGAGTGTTTCAGGGGACACTGAAGCTTTCTTT.

The chain couples TRBV27 to TRBJ2-7; 11 bases are a match to TRBD2. The CDR3 has 17 amino acids. CDR1 MNHEY and CDR2 SMNVEV come from the germline V gene (reference sequence). V dropped 6 bases and J dropped 3; count of bases not matched to a gene: 13. The DNA for the CDR3 is TGTGCCAGCAGCCCAAGGTCTCCGGGACTAGCGGTCTACGAGCAGTACTTC. Translating it yields CASSPRSPGLAVYEQYF.